This T cell receptor beta chain was identified during a study of blood T cell repertoires in COVID-19. Clones were sequenced by immunoSEQ multiplex PCR, and TCRdb holds only the in-frame ones, with some missing. The data contain approximately 160,000 clones, about 81% of them singletons. V lost 5 bases, J lost 4 bases, and 9 bases stayed unmatched. The CDR3 totals 15 residues. Germline CDR1 and CDR2: SGHRS and YFSETQ. Sequencing was done on a sample of peripheral blood. This chain uses TRBV5-1 with TRBJ2-7; 10 bases fit TRBD1. This sequence was found in a human donor in a cohort sampled during active COVID-19. CDR3 in amino acids: CASRSLGTGVYEQYF. For the CDR3, the DNA is TGCGCCAGCAGGAGTCTCGGGACAGGGGTGTACGAGCAGTACTTC.